The next 32 T cell receptor beta chains were all read from a single sample in a study of blood T cell repertoires in COVID-19. Profiled with immunoSEQ multiplex PCR; TCRdb holds only in-frame clones, not every one. The table includes roughly 250,000 clones, approximately 83% detected once. Source material: PBMCs or T cells enriched from blood (not recorded which). The receptors stem from a woman aged 35 to 49 with acute COVID-19.

CDR3 amino acids: CASSLPGTGGVNEQFF. The CDR3 coding sequence is TGTGCCAGCAGTTTACCCGGGACAGGGGGCGTGAATGAGCAGTTCTTC. V gene TRBV27 combines with J gene TRBJ2-1, with 12 nucleotides matching TRBD1. Losses at the gene ends were 2 bases for V and 7 bases for J; bases not matched to a gene: 6. In germline, CDR1 is MNHEY, CDR2 SMNVEV (reference sequence). This CDR3 is built from 16 residues.

V gene TRBV19 combines with J gene TRBJ1-4, with D unclear. The CDR3 is 14 amino acids. The V end lost 6 bases, the J end lost 7 bases, and 15 bases lay between the germline ends. Germline values: CDR1 LNHDA, CDR2 SQIVND (reference sequence). CDR3 coding DNA: TGTGCCAGTAGCACCCGGGTTGCGGGTGAAAAACTGTTTTTT. This gives the protein CASSTRVAGEKLFF.

The rearrangement links TRBV2 to TRBJ2-1, with 8 bases fitting TRBD2. V shed 6 bases, J shed 5 bases, and the junction held 9 bases outside the gene matches. Germline CDR1 and CDR2: SNHLY and FYNNEI. The CDR3 is 15 residues long. In nucleotides, the CDR3 is TGTGCCAGCAGGGCTTTTAGCGGGGTTAACAATGAGCAGTTCTTC. Protein sequence: CASRAFSGVNNEQFF.

This clone came up once. V is TRBV29-1 and J is TRBJ2-1; 7 bases match TRBD2. J gave up 5 bases and V 4 bases, and 8 bases lay outside the gene matches. CDR3 length: 14 amino acids. CDR1 and CDR2 from the germline V gene are SQVTM and ANQGSEA. The CDR3 sequence is CSVGLRGLNNEQFF. DNA for the CDR3: TGCAGCGTTGGCCTAAGGGGACTAAACAATGAGCAGTTCTTC.

The rearrangement joins TRBV30 to TRBJ2-7, with a tentative D call TRBD1 (6 bases). Trimming pared 2 bases from V and 3 bases from J, leaving 8 bases between. The CDR3 totals 12 residues. The germline V gene encodes CDR1 GTSNPN and CDR2 SVGIG (reference sequence). The CDR3 bases are TGTGCCTGGAGTTCACAGGGCTACGAGCAGTACTTC. Amino acid sequence: CAWSSQGYEQYF.

The J gene is TRBJ1-1, the V gene TRBV13; 7 bases are a match to TRBD1. V dropped 5 bases and J dropped 1; count of bases not matched to a gene: 1. This CDR3 has 13 amino acids. CDR1 PRHDT and CDR2 FYEKMQ come from the germline V gene (reference sequence). The chain's CDR3 is CASSRTGNTEAFF. The CDR3 DNA sequence: TGTGCCAGCAGCCGGACAGGGAACACTGAAGCTTTCTTT.

This clone has more than one count but fewer than ten. The V gene is TRBV11-3, the J gene TRBJ1-6, with D possibly matching TRBD1 (6 bases). This CDR3 region has 14 residues. V lost 0 bases, J lost 10 bases, and 10 bases lay in between. The germline CDR1 and CDR2 sequences are SGHNT and YENEEA. CDR3 sequence reads: CASSLDPTGSPLHF. The CDR3 DNA is TGTGCCAGCAGCTTAGATCCGACAGGCTCACCCCTCCACTTT.

The genes are TRBV19 and TRBJ2-3; 12 positions agree with TRBD2. This CDR3 contains 17 residues. Trimming at V came to 3 bases and at J to 1 base, leaving 5 bases not matched to a gene. CDR1 is LNHDA and CDR2 is SQIVND in the germline V gene (reference sequence). CDR3 loop: CASSILLAGGGTDTQYF. The CDR3 nucleotides read TGTGCCAGTAGTATTTTACTAGCGGGGGGAGGCACAGATACGCAGTATTTT. Looking up the rest from reference TRBV19 and TRBJ2-3 gives the full variable domain: DGGITQSPKYLFRKEGQNVTLSCEQNLNHDAMYWYRQDPGQGLRLIYYSQIVNDFQKGDIAEGYSVSREKKESFPLTVTSAQKNPTAFYLCASSILLAGGGTDTQYFGPGTRLTVL.

This rearrangement joins TRBV5-1 to TRBJ1-1; a weak D match, TRBD1 (6 bases). The CDR3 length is 14 residues. The germline gives CDR1 SGHRS, CDR2 YFSETQ. V was shortened by 2 bases and J by 1 base, with 9 bases between the two germline ends. For the CDR3, the DNA is TGCGCCAGCAGCTTATCAGGGGAGAACACTGAAGCTTTCTTT. Protein product: CASSLSGENTEAFF.

V usage is TRBV7-9 and J usage is TRBJ1-3; possibly TRBD1 for D (5 bases). The CDR3 is 18 amino acids. Germline CDR1 SEHNR, CDR2 FQNEAQ (reference sequence). Trimming took off 5 bases at V and 3 bases at J, with 23 bases between the two ends. This CDR3 reads CASSRGTPGSRNGNTIYF. The CDR3 DNA reads TGTGCCAGCAGCCGGGGGACTCCAGGGTCCAGGAATGGAAACACCATATATTTT.

This clone has only one observation. The rearrangement links TRBV12-5 to TRBJ2-7, with 7 bases fitting TRBD2. This CDR3 is built from 15 residues. The J segment lost 3 bases and the V segment lost 0 bases, leaving 5 bases of the junction unmatched. Germline loops: CDR1 LGHNT, CDR2 FRNRAP. The CDR3 region has the DNA TGTGCTAGTGGTTTGGTGGTCGGGGGGATCTACGAGCAGTACTTC. Translation gives CASGLVVGGIYEQYF.

The chain employs TRBV19 and TRBJ2-5; the D gene is possibly TRBD1 (6 bases). This CDR3 has 14 amino acids. V was cut by 3 bases and J by 3 bases, with 11 bases left in between. Germline-derived CDR1 and CDR2 are LNHDA and SQIVND (reference sequence). This CDR3 reads CASSMVSGEETQYF. The CDR3 bases are TGTGCCAGTAGTATGGTTTCAGGGGAAGAGACCCAGTACTTC.

This sequence joins TRBV7-3 and TRBJ2-1; 15 bases are shared with TRBD2. Germline lookup yields CDR1 SGHTA and CDR2 FQGTGA. The V segment lost 3 bases and the J segment 0 bases; nucleotides outside the gene matches: 3. The CDR3 consists of 18 residues. The CDR3 DNA reads TGTGCCAGCAGCTTCTGGACTAGCGGGAGGGACTCCTACAATGAGCAGTTCTTC. Its translation is CASSFWTSGRDSYNEQFF.

This clone was recorded a few times. Additional DNA sequences in this sample encode the identical CDR3. This sequence joins TRBV12-3 or TRBV12-4 and TRBJ1-1; no reliable D call. V dropped 3 bases and J dropped 5 bases, with 10 bases sitting between them. This CDR3 has 13 residues. The CDR3 region is CASSFSGGTEAFF. The CDR3, as DNA: TGTGCCAGCAGTTTTTCCGGAGGGACTGAAGCTTTCTTT.

V and J are TRBV10-3 and TRBJ1-1; a possible D gene is TRBD1 (5 bases). In germline, CDR1 is ENHRY, CDR2 SYGVKD. This CDR3 is 15 amino acids long. Between the trimmed V and J ends, which lost 0 bases and 3 bases, there was a span of 11 bases. CDR3 protein: CAISESFRADTEAFF. DNA of the CDR3: TGTGCCATCAGTGAGTCGTTCAGGGCGGACACTGAAGCTTTCTTT.

The chain uses TRBV11-1 and TRBJ1-1; a weak D match, TRBD1 (6 bases). Per the germline V gene, CDR1 is SGHAT and CDR2 is FQDESV (reference sequence). The CDR3 has 14 residues. Trimming removed 3 bases at V and 1 base at J, with 9 bases between. The CDR3 bases are TGTGCCAGCAGCTTTGGACAGCAGAACACTGAAGCTTTCTTT. This translates into CASSFGQQNTEAFF.

The V call is TRBV18, the J call TRBJ1-5; TRBD1 agrees at 7 bases. Germline V gives CDR1 KGHSH, CDR2 LQKENI. The CDR3 extends over 21 amino acids. The V segment lost 4 bases and the J segment 0 bases; nucleotides outside the gene matches: 21. CDR3 region: CASSRFPPIRDRKNSNQPQHF. CDR3 coding DNA: TGTGCCAGCTCACGGTTCCCACCTATCCGGGACAGAAAAAATAGCAATCAGCCCCAGCATTTT.

The J gene is TRBJ1-2, the V gene TRBV5-1; TRBD1 matches at 7 bases. This CDR3 region has 16 residues. J was trimmed by 9 bases and V by 2 bases; bases with no gene match: 16. Germline loops: CDR1 SGHRS, CDR2 YFSETQ. CDR3 sequence reads: CASSFWPGTAAQSYTF. DNA of the CDR3: TGCGCCAGCAGCTTTTGGCCCGGGACAGCTGCCCAAAGCTACACCTTC.

The rearrangement links TRBV30 to TRBJ1-4; maybe TRBD1 (6 bases). V was clipped by 4 bases and J by 4 bases, with 13 bases between them. CDR1 is GTSNPN, CDR2 SVGIG, per germline (reference sequence). The CDR3 is made up of 14 amino acids. CDR3 sequence (DNA): TGTGCCTGGAACAAGGACAGTTATAATGAAAAACTGTTTTTT. Translating gives CAWNKDSYNEKLFF.

The chain joins TRBV6-2 or TRBV6-3 to TRBJ2-5, with TRBD2 matching 10 bases. Germline CDR1 is MNHEY and CDR2 is SVGEGT. V dropped 5 bases and J dropped 4; count of bases not matched to a gene: 7. This CDR3 has 15 amino acids. Here the CDR3 reads CASSAGTSDLETQYF. As DNA, the CDR3 is TGTGCCAGCAGTGCCGGGACTAGCGACCTAGAGACCCAGTACTTC.

The J gene is TRBJ2-7, the V gene TRBV4-1, with 14 bases that match TRBD2. The germline V gene has CDR1 MGHRA and CDR2 YSYEKL. The V segment lost 5 bases and the J segment 0 bases; nucleotides outside the gene matches: 0. The CDR3 covers 15 residues. The CDR3 sequence: CASSGTSGSSYEQYF. The CDR3 DNA follows: TGCGCCAGCAGCGGGACTAGCGGGAGCTCCTACGAGCAGTACTTC.

The chain uses TRBV3-1 (or the pseudogene TRBV3-2) and TRBJ1-1; D is unresolved. Germline V gene sequence: CDR1 LGHDT, CDR2 YNNKEL (reference sequence). CDR3 size: 12 residues. V lost 4 bases to trimming and J lost 6 bases, with 9 bases between them. CDR3 amino acids: CASSRPGAEAFF. The CDR3 DNA sequence: TGTGCCAGCAGCCGGCCGGGAGCTGAAGCTTTCTTT.

This chain connects TRBV27 to TRBJ2-7; possibly TRBD2 for D (6 bases). The CDR3 has 14 amino acids. Germline loops: CDR1 MNHEY, CDR2 SMNVEV (reference sequence). V dropped 1 base and J dropped 4 bases, with 11 bases sitting between them. The CDR3 sequence: CASSLYPGRYEQYF. CDR3 nucleotides: TGTGCCAGCAGTTTATACCCAGGGAGGTACGAGCAGTACTTC.

The rearrangement joins TRBV5-6 to TRBJ1-2, with a weak D call TRBD1 (6 bases). CDR1 is SGHDT, CDR2 YYEEEE, per germline. Trimming cost V 3 bases and J 2 bases, with 8 bases left between them. The CDR3 runs to 13 residues. This CDR3 is CASSSGQNYGYTF. The CDR3 DNA follows: TGTGCCAGCAGCTCCGGACAGAACTATGGCTACACCTTC. Drawing the rest from reference TRBV5-6 and TRBJ1-2, the complete variable domain is DAGVTQSPTHLIKTRGQQVTLRCSPKSGHDTVSWYQQALGQGPQFIFQYYEEEERQRGNFPDRFSGHQFPNYSSELNVNALLLGDSALYLCASSSGQNYGYTFGSGTRLTVV.

The chain is built from TRBV2 and TRBJ2-1; D unclear. CDR3 size: 15 residues. Trimming cost V 3 bases and J 0 bases, with 9 bases left between them. Germline assignment: CDR1 SNHLY and CDR2 FYNNEI. This CDR3 is CASSEKRSSYNEQFF. The DNA for the CDR3 is TGTGCCAGCAGTGAGAAGAGGAGCTCCTACAATGAGCAGTTCTTC.

The rearrangement joins TRBV2 to TRBJ2-2, with 12 bases that match TRBD2. This CDR3 has 16 residues. Per germline, CDR1 SNHLY and CDR2 FYNNEI. J lost 4 bases, V lost 7 bases, and 7 bases had no gene match. CDR3 region: CASTLSTSGSTGELFF. In nucleotides, the CDR3 is TGTGCCAGCACCCTTTCGACTAGCGGGAGCACCGGGGAGCTGTTTTTT.

The chain has TRBV24-1 and TRBJ1-1; D is unclear. This CDR3 comprises 11 residues. Trimming cost V 5 bases and J 5 bases, with 5 bases left between them. Germline V gene sequence: CDR1 KGHDR, CDR2 SFDVKD. DNA for the CDR3: TGTGCCACCAGTGTAGATACTGAAGCTTTCTTT. Protein sequence: CATSVDTEAFF.

The gene calls are TRBV5-1 and TRBJ2-7, with TRBD1 matching over 10 bases. Trimming took 4 bases from V and 6 from J; bases not matched to a gene: 7. This CDR3 spans 14 amino acids. Germline values: CDR1 SGHRS, CDR2 YFSETQ. The CDR3 loop is CASSSGTGDSEQYF. The CDR3 bases are TGCGCCAGCAGCAGCGGGACAGGGGACAGCGAGCAGTACTTC.

Here the CDR3 DNA reads TGCGCCAGCAGTGAGAGGCGCGGGAGCTACAATGAGCAGTTCTTC. This codes for CASSERRGSYNEQFF. The V and J genes are TRBV10-1 and TRBJ2-1; 7 bases map to TRBD2. Germline loops: CDR1 WNHNN, CDR2 SYGVQD (reference sequence). There are 15 residues in the CDR3. Trimming removed 2 bases from V and 3 bases from J; junction bases left unmatched: 4.

V usage is TRBV6-5 and J usage is TRBJ2-7; 10 bases are shared with TRBD1. This CDR3 region has 15 residues. V dropped 6 bases and J dropped 4; count of bases not matched to a gene: 9. Germline values: CDR1 MNHEY, CDR2 SVGAGI. The CDR3 nucleotides are TGTGCCAGCAGACTTTCGGGACAGGGGAGTTACGAGCAGTACTTC. Translating gives CASRLSGQGSYEQYF.

The chain combines TRBV10-3 with TRBJ1-3, with TRBD1 matching 7 bases. This CDR3 is built from 14 residues. V lost 10 bases, J lost 0 bases, and 6 bases stayed unmatched. Germline V gives CDR1 ENHRY, CDR2 SYGVKD. The CDR3 nucleotides are TGTGCCAGTTTTGACAGGGACTCTGGAAACACCATATATTTT. Translating it yields CASFDRDSGNTIYF.

The chain joins TRBV15 to TRBJ1-4, with 8 bases aligning to TRBD1. CDR1 and CDR2 from the germline V gene are LNHNV and YYDKDF (reference sequence). This CDR3 is 16 amino acids long. V shed 5 bases, J shed 4 bases, and the junction held 9 bases outside the gene matches. For the CDR3, the DNA is TGTGCCACCAGCTTATTGACAGGGGCGGTTAATGAAAAACTGTTTTTT. Its protein is CATSLLTGAVNEKLFF. The whole variable domain, remainder taken from reference TRBV15 and TRBJ1-4, is DAMVIQNPRYQVTQFGKPVTLSCSQTLNHNVMYWYQQKSSQAPKLLFHYYDKDFNNEADTPDNFQSRRPNTSFCFLDIRSPGLGDTAMYLCATSLLTGAVNEKLFFGSGTQLSVL.